A single T cell receptor (beta chain) is shown here with its context. Per the study methods: Amplification with reference gene primers provided the estimates of nucleated cell counts. TCRdb keeps only in-frame clones here, not all; method: immunoSEQ multiplex PCR. V, J and clone size are taken as reported in that table, and D and trimming were inferred from the DNA itself. The table lists 350,000 or so clones, about 86% of them singletons. This entry is derived from a study of blood T cell repertoires in COVID-19. CDR3 length: 15 amino acids. V gave up 0 bases and J gave up 6 bases, with 15 bases separating them. Germline-derived CDR1 and CDR2 are SGHRS and YFSETQ. Ages ranged from about 18 to 89 years, with residence in under 25 US areas.

The chain combines TRBV5-1 with TRBJ1-1, with D unresolved. The sequencing input was PBMCs or T cells enriched from blood (not recorded which). This TCR derives from a woman aged 35 to 49 with acute COVID-19. CDR3 in DNA: TGCGCCAGCAGCTTGGCCGGAGGGCCAGAAGCTGAAGCTTTCTTT. Translated, it gives CASSLAGGPEAEAFF.